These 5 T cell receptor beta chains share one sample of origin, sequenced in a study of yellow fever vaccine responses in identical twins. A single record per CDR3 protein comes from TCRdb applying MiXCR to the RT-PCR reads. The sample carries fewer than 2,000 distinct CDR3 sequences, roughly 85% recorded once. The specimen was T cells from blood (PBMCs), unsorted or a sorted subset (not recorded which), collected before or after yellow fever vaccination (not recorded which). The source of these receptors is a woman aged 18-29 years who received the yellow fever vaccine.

The chain's CDR3 is CASSPLGPGNTEAFF. Here the CDR3 DNA reads TGTGCCAGCAGCCCTTTGGGTCCGGGGAACACTGAAGCTTTCTTT. The rearrangement uses TRBV11-1 and TRBJ1-1; D unclear. The V and J ends lost 5 bases and 1 base respectively, with 14 bases between them. The CDR3 is 15 residues long. Looked up from germline, CDR1 is SGHAT and CDR2 is FQDESV (reference sequence).

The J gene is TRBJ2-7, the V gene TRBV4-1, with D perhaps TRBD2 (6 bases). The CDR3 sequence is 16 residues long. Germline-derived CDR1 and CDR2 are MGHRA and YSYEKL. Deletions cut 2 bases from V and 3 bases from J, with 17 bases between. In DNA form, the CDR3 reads TGCGCCAGCAGCCAAAAAATTGCGGGGTTATTCTACGAGCAGTACTTC. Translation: CASSQKIAGLFYEQYF.

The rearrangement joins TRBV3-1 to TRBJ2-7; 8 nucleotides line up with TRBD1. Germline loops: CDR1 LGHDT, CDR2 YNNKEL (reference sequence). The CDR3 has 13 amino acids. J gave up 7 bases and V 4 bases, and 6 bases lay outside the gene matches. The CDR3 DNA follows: TGTGCCAGCAGCCCGACAGGGGTAGGGGAGCAGTACTTC. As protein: CASSPTGVGEQYF.

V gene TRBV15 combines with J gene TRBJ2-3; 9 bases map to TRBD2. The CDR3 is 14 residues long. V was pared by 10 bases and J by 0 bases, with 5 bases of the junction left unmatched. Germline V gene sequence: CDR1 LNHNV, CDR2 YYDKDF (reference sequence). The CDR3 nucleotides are TGTGCCATCTCTAGCGGGATTAGCACAGATACGCAGTATTTT. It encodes CAISSGISTDTQYF.

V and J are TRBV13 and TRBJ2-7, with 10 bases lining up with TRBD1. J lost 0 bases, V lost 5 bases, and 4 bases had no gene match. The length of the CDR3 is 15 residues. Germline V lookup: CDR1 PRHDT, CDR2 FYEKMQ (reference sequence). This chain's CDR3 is CASSKTGGASYEQYF. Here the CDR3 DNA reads TGTGCCAGCAGCAAGACAGGGGGCGCCTCCTACGAGCAGTACTTC. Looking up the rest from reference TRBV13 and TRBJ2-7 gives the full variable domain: AAGVIQSPRHLIKEKRETATLKCYPIPRHDTVYWYQQGPGQDPQFLISFYEKMQSDKGSIPDRFSAQQFSDYHSELNMSSLELGDSALYFCASSKTGGASYEQYFGPGTRLTVT.